Below, 15 T cell receptor beta chains from the same sample are listed, as sequenced in a study of T cells in Graves' hyperthyroidism and ophthalmopathy. TCR beta CDR3 regions were amplified from RNA transcripts. HTBI primers were used for first-round RT-PCR of the TCR CDR3. TCRdb reprocessed the multiplex PCR reads via MiXCR and lists one record per CDR3 protein. The sample consists of over 700,000 distinct CDR3 sequences, roughly a third of them appearing once. Material: blood. These TCRs come from a woman in her 40s with Graves' hyperthyroidism.

This clonotype was detected ten times or more. This chain connects TRBV2 to TRBJ1-5; 7 nucleotides agree with TRBD1. Germline V lookup: CDR1 SNHLY, CDR2 FYNNEI. The V gene end was trimmed by 5 bases and the J gene end by 5 bases; junction bases not matched to a gene: 6. The CDR3 loop spans 14 amino acids. The CDR3 is CASSWTGLDQPQHF. CDR3 DNA: TGTGCCAGCAGTTGGACAGGATTGGATCAGCCCCAGCATTTT.

This clonotype has at least ten counts. V usage is TRBV7-2 and J usage is TRBJ1-1, with 8 bases aligning to TRBD1. The CDR3 has 14 amino acids. J lost 5 bases, V lost 3 bases, and 5 bases had no gene match. In germline, CDR1 is SGHTA, CDR2 FQGNSA. In nucleotides, the CDR3 is TGTGCCAGCAGCTTTTCAGGGGGCTGGACTGAAGCTTTCTTT. Translated, it gives CASSFSGGWTEAFF. Filled out from reference TRBV7-2 and TRBJ1-1, the complete variable domain reads GAGVSQSPSNKVTEKGKDVELRCDPISGHTALYWYRQSLGQGLEFLIYFQGNSAPDKSGLPSDRFSAERTGGSVSTLTIQRTQQEDSAVYLCASSFSGGWTEAFFGQGTRLTVV.

The chain employs TRBV7-9 and TRBJ1-1; D perhaps matches TRBD1 (5 bases). V lost 6 bases and J lost 5, with 13 bases in between. Germline CDR1 and CDR2: SEHNR and FQNEAQ (reference sequence). The CDR3 runs 13 residues. CDR3 residues: CASRGEGDTEAFF. The CDR3 DNA reads TGTGCCAGCAGGGGGGAGGGTGATACTGAAGCTTTCTTT.

The chain uses TRBV10-3 and TRBJ2-6; tentative D call: TRBD1 (6 bases). The CDR3 loop spans 14 amino acids. Germline CDR1 reads ENHRY; CDR2 reads SYGVKD. Trimming removed 10 bases from V and 0 bases from J, with 10 bases in between. CDR3: CASRGHSGANVLTF. As DNA, the CDR3 is TGTGCCAGCCGGGGACACTCTGGGGCCAACGTCCTGACTTTC.

V and J are TRBV25-1 and TRBJ1-1; no clear D. The CDR3 contains 14 residues. V was shortened by 6 bases and J by 1 base, with 12 bases between the two germline ends. Germline V gives CDR1 MGHDK, CDR2 SYGVNS. CDR3 nucleotide sequence: TGTGCCAGCAGACCGAGCGGGCCGAACACTGAAGCTTTCTTT. This translates into CASRPSGPNTEAFF.

This clonotype was seen many times. A junction end diverges from the germline sequence, so it may reflect a read error. The J gene is TRBJ2-2, the V gene TRBV5-1; 7 positions agree with TRBD1. The CDR3 extends over 15 amino acids. Germline loops: CDR1 SGHRS, CDR2 YFSETQ. The CDR3 here is CASSPRTGNTGELFF. DNA for the CDR3: TGTGCCAGCAGCCCCAGGACAGGGAACACCGGGGAGCTGTTTTTT.

The sample holds a few counts of this clonotype. The chain is built from TRBV20-1 and TRBJ2-6, with TRBD2 matching over 7 bases. Germline V lookup: CDR1 DFQATT, CDR2 SNEGSKA (reference sequence). The CDR3 runs 17 residues. V gave up 2 bases and J gave up 1 base; unmatched junction bases: 8. The CDR3 sequence: CSARFSGGYSGANVLTF. CDR3 bases: TGCAGTGCTAGATTCTCGGGGGGTTATTCTGGGGCCAACGTCCTGACTTTC.

The rearrangement joins TRBV9 to TRBJ1-1; the D gene is possibly TRBD1 (5 bases). The CDR3 spans 14 residues. Germline lookup yields CDR1 SGDLS and CDR2 YYNGEE. V gave up 4 bases and J gave up 5 bases, with 15 bases separating them. DNA for the CDR3: TGTGCCAGCAGCCAACCAGGGAGGCGGACTGAAGCTTTCTTT. Translating gives CASSQPGRRTEAFF.

This clonotype was detected many times. The CDR3 region is CASSLDPTRAQHF. CDR3 coding DNA: TGTGCCAGCAGCTTAGATCCCACCAGGGCCCAGCATTTT. The V gene is TRBV11-2, the J gene TRBJ1-5; D possibly corresponds to TRBD1 (5 bases). V gave up 0 bases and J gave up 11 bases, with 11 bases separating them. The germline gives CDR1 SGHAT, CDR2 FQNNGV. The CDR3 runs to 13 residues.

This rearrangement joins TRBV7-6 to TRBJ1-5, with TRBD1 as a possible D gene (6 bases). CDR3 length: 19 residues. V was pared by 1 base and J by 5 bases, with 24 bases between. Per germline, CDR1 SGHVS and CDR2 FNYEAQ. The CDR3 loop reads CASSLGNGRGPSDDQPQHF. The CDR3 nucleotides are TGTGCCAGCAGCTTAGGAAACGGCAGGGGCCCATCAGATGATCAGCCCCAGCATTTT.

This clonotype came up many times. The gene calls are TRBV5-1 and TRBJ2-5; 11 bases map to TRBD2. This CDR3 is 15 amino acids long. V was clipped by 2 bases and J by 5 bases; unmatched bases: 5. CDR1 SGHRS and CDR2 YFSETQ come from the germline V gene. In DNA, the CDR3 is TGCGCCAGCAGCTTTAGCGGGAGGGTAGACGAGACCCAGTACTTC. Its translation is CASSFSGRVDETQYF.

This clonotype came up many times. The chain carries TRBV25-1 and TRBJ1-3; no definite D call. The CDR3 sequence is 11 residues long. The germline CDR1 and CDR2 sequences are MGHDK and SYGVNS. The V and J ends lost 6 bases and 0 bases respectively, with 0 bases between them. CDR3 nucleotides: TGTGCCAGCAGCTCTGGAAACACCATATATTTT. Encoded protein: CASSSGNTIYF. The full variable domain, in which reference TRBV25-1 and TRBJ1-3 provide the parts outside the CDR3, is EADIYQTPRYLVIGTGKKITLECSQTMGHDKMYWYQQDPGMELHLIHYSYGVNSTEKGDLSSESTVSRIRTEHFPLTLESARPSHTSQYLCASSSGNTIYFGEGSWLTVV.

There are many counts of this clonotype. The chain has TRBV5-6 and TRBJ2-5, with D unresolved. The germline V gene has CDR1 SGHDT and CDR2 YYEEEE. V dropped 3 bases and J dropped 4 bases, with 10 bases sitting between them. This CDR3 comprises 13 residues. The CDR3 sequence: CASSSSTRETQYF. The DNA for the CDR3 is TGTGCCAGCAGCTCATCCACACGAGAGACCCAGTACTTC. Full variable domain (outside the CDR3, taken from reference TRBV5-6 and TRBJ2-5): DAGVTQSPTHLIKTRGQQVTLRCSPKSGHDTVSWYQQALGQGPQFIFQYYEEEERQRGNFPDRFSGHQFPNYSSELNVNALLLGDSALYLCASSSSTRETQYFGPGTRLLVL.

V and J are TRBV10-3 and TRBJ2-7, with a weak D call TRBD1 (6 bases). CDR3 length equals 14 residues. Germline-derived CDR1 and CDR2 are ENHRY and SYGVKD. V lost 7 bases, J lost 5 bases, and 18 bases lay in between. The CDR3 nucleotides read TGTGCCATCAAGACGACAGGCTTGAACAACGAGCAGTACTTC. This codes for CAIKTTGLNNEQYF.

The genes are TRBV5-1 and TRBJ2-2; D tentatively fits TRBD1 or TRBD2 (5 bases each). The CDR3 runs to 15 residues. Trimming took off 4 bases at V and 7 bases at J, with 17 bases between the two ends. In germline, CDR1 is SGHRS, CDR2 YFSETQ. CDR3 amino acids: CASSQGDRRFGELFF. In DNA form, the CDR3 reads TGCGCCAGCAGCCAAGGGGACCGGAGATTCGGGGAGCTGTTTTTT. Combining the CDR3 with reference TRBV5-1 and TRBJ2-2 gives the whole variable domain KAGVTQTPRYLIKTRGQQVTLSCSPISGHRSVSWYQQTPGQGLQFLFEYFSETQRNKGNFPGRFSGRQFSNSRSEMNVSTLELGDSALYLCASSQGDRRFGELFFGEGSRLTVL.